This T cell receptor beta chain was recovered during a study of T-cell reconstitution after alpha-beta-depleted transplantation in children. This clonotype was found a few times. Using unique molecular identifiers, the investigators prepared the TCRbeta library. TCRdb re-called the PCR reads with MiXCR, one entry per CDR3 protein. The repertoire consists of more than 200,000 distinct CDR3 sequences, with 20% to 30% occurring once and the leading ten covering about 4.8%. The V gene's germline CDR1 is SGHAT and CDR2 FQNNGV. The CDR3 runs 15 residues. Losses at the gene ends were 1 base for V and 10 bases for J; bases not matched to a gene: 5.

The clonotype was recovered from a female patient aged 2-10 years who had a stem cell transplant for congenital amegakaryocytic thrombocytopenia, so the T cells may come from the graft donor. Sequences were derived from PBMCs, mostly from graft donor cells, sampled 360 days after TCRalphabeta/CD19-depleted stem cell transplant. This chain uses TRBV11-2 with TRBJ1-6; 9 bases map to TRBD1. In DNA, the CDR3 is TGTGCCAGCAGCTTAGCGGGACAGGGCTCCTCACCCCTCCACTTT. Protein: CASSLAGQGSSPLHF.